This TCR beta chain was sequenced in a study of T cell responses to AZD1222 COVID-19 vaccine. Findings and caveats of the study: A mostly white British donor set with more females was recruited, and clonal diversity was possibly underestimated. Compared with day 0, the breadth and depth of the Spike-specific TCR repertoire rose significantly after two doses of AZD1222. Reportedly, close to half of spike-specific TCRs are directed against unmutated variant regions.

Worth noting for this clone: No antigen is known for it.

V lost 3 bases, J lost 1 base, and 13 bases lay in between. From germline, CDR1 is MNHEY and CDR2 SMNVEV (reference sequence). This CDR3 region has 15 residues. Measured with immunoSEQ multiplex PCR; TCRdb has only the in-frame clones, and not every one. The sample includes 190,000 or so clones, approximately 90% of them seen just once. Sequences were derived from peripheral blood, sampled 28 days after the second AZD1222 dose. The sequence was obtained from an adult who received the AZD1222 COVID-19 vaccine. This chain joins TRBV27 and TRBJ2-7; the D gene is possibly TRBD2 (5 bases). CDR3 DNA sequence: TGTGCCAGCAGTTTGAAGTGGTCGGGGTCCTACGAGCAGTACTTC. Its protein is CASSLKWSGSYEQYF.